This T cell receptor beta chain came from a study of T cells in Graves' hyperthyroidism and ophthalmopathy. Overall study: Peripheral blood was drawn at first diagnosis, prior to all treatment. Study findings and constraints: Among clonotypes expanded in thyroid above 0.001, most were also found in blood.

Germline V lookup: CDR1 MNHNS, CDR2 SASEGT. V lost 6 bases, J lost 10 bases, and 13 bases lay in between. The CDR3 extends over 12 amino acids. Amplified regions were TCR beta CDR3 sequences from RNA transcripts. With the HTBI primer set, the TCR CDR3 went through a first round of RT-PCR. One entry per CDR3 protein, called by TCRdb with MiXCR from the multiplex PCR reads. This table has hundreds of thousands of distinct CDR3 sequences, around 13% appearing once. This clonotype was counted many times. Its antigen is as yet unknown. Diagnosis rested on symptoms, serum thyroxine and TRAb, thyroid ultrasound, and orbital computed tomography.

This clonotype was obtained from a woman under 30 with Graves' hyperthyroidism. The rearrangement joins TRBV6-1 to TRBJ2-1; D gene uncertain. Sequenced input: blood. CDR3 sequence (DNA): TGTGCCAGCAGCCCAGACCGAGTCGAGCAGTTCTTC. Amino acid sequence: CASSPDRVEQFF.